This T cell receptor beta chain was profiled in a study of identical twins. As regards this clonotype: Its cognate antigen is unknown.

Study-wide results and caveats: Cord blood beta clonotypes present at high abundance carried fewer insertions; no such pattern appeared in memory repertoires.

MiXCR, applied by TCRdb to the 5' RACE reads, yields one record per CDR3 protein. The sample includes a few hundred thousand distinct CDR3 sequences, about 12% seen only once; the top ten take 4% to 5%. Trimming cost V 3 bases and J 1 base; bases outside gene matches: 2. CDR1 is DFQATT and CDR2 is SNEGSKA in the germline V gene (reference sequence). There are 13 residues in the CDR3. These data were also filed under a second study, of yellow fever vaccine responses in identical twins.

The clonotype originates from a woman younger than 35 in good health. This chain links TRBV20-1 with TRBJ2-5; TRBD2 matches 7 bases. The sequenced material came from memory (CD45RO+) T cells sorted from blood. CDR3 region: CSARGGFQETQYF. The CDR3 region has the DNA TGCAGTGCTAGGGGGGGGTTCCAAGAGACCCAGTACTTC.